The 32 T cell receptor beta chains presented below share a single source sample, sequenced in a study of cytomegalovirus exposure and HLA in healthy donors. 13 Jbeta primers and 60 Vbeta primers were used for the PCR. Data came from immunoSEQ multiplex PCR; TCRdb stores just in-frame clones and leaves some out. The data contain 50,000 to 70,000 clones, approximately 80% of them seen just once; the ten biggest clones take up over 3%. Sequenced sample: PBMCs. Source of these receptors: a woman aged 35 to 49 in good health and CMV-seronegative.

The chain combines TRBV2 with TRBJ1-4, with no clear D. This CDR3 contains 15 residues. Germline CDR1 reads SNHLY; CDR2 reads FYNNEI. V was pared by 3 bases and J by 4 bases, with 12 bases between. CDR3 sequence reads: CASSDGQLSNEKLFF. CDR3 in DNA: TGTGCCAGCAGTGATGGGCAGCTTAGTAATGAAAAACTGTTTTTT. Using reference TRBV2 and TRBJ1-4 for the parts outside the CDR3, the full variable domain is EPEVTQTPSHQVTQMGQEVILRCVPISNHLYFYWYRQILGQKVEFLVSFYNNEISEKSEIFDDQFSVERPDGSNFTLKIRSTKLEDSAMYFCASSDGQLSNEKLFFGSGTQLSVL.

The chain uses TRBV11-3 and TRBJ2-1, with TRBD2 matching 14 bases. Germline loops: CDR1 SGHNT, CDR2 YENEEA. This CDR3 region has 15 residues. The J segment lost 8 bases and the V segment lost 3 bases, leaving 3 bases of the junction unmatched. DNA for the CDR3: TGTGCCAGCAGCTTGGGACTAGCGGGAGTAGATGAGCAGTTCTTC. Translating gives CASSLGLAGVDEQFF.

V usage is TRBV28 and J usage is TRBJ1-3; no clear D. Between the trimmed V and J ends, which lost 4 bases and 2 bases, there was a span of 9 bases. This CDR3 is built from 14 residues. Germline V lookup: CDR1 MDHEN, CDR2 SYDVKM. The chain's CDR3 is CASSSVSTGNTIYF. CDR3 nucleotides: TGTGCCAGCAGTTCGGTATCTACTGGAAACACCATATATTTT.

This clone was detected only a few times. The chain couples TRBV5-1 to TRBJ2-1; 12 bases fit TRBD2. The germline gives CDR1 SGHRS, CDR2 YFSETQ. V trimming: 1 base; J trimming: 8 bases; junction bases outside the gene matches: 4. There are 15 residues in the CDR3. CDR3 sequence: CASSLMTSGSDEQFF. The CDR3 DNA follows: TGCGCCAGCAGCTTGATGACTAGCGGGAGCGATGAGCAGTTCTTC.

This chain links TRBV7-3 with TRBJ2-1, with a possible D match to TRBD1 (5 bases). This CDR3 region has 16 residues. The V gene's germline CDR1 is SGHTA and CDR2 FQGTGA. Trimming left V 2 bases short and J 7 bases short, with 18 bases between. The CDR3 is CASSLGPLGAGNEQFF. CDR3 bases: TGTGCCAGCAGCTTAGGCCCCCTAGGGGCTGGGAATGAGCAGTTCTTC.

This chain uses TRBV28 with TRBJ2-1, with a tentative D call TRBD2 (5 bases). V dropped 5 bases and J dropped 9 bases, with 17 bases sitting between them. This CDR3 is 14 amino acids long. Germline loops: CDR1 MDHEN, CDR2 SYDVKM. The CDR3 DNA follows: TGTGCCAGCAGTCTCCTACGCGCGGGTGGTGAGCAGTTCTTC. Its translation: CASSLLRAGGEQFF. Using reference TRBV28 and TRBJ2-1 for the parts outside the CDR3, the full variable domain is DVKVTQSSRYLVKRTGEKVFLECVQDMDHENMFWYRQDPGLGLRLIYFSYDVKMKEKGDIPEGYSVSREKKERFSLILESASTNQTSMYLCASSLLRAGGEQFFGPGTRLTVL.

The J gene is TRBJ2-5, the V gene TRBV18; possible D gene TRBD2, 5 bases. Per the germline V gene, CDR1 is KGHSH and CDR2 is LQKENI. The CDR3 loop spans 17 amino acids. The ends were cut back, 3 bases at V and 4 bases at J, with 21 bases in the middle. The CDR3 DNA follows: TGTGCCAGCTCACCCCGTCCTAGAGGGCCGGGGAGAGAGACCCAGTACTTC. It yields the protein CASSPRPRGPGRETQYF.

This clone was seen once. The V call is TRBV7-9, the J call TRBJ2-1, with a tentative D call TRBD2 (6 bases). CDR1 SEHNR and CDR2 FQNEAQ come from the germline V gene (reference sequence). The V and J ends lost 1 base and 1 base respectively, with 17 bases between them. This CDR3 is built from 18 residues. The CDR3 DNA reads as TGTGCCAGCAGCTTAGATGTTAGCGGAATGAAATCCTACAATGAGCAGTTCTTC. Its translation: CASSLDVSGMKSYNEQFF.

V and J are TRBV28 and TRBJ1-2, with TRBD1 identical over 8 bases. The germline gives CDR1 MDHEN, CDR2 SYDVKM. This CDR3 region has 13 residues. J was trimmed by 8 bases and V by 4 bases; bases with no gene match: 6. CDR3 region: CASSSGQGGGYTF. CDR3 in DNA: TGTGCCAGCAGTTCCGGACAGGGTGGAGGCTACACCTTC.

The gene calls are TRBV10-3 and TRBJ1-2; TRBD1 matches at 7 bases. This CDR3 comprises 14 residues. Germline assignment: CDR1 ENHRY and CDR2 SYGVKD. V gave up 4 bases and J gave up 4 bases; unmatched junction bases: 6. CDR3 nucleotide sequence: TGTGCCATCAGTGGGACAGGTTTATCCTATGGCTACACCTTC. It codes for CAISGTGLSYGYTF.

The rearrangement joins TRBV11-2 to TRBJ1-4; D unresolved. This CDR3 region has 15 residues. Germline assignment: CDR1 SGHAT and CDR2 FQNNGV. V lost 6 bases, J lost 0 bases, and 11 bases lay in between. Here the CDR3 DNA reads TGTGCCAGCAGTCGGGGAGTAGCAACTAATGAAAAACTGTTTTTT. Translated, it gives CASSRGVATNEKLFF.

CDR3 in amino acids: CASSKGLAGGGSYEQYF. The CDR3 DNA follows: TGTGCCAGCAGCAAGGGACTAGCGGGAGGTGGTTCCTACGAGCAGTACTTC. The V call is TRBV5-4, the J call TRBJ2-7; TRBD2 agrees at 15 bases. J lost 1 base, V lost 4 bases, and 6 bases had no gene match. Germline assignment: CDR1 SGHNT and CDR2 YYREEE (reference sequence). The CDR3 is made up of 17 amino acids.

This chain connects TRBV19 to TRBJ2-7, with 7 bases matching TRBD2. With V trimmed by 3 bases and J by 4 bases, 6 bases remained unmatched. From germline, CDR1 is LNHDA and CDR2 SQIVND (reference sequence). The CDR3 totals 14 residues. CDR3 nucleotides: TGTGCCAGTAGTATCCGTCTAGCGGCTTACGAGCAGTACTTC. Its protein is CASSIRLAAYEQYF.

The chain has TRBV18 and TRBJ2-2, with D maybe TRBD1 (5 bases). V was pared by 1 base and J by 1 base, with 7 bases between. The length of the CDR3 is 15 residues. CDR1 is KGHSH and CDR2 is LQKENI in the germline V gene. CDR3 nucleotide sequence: TGTGCCAGCTCACCACAGACAGAGAACACCGGGGAGCTGTTTTTT. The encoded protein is CASSPQTENTGELFF.

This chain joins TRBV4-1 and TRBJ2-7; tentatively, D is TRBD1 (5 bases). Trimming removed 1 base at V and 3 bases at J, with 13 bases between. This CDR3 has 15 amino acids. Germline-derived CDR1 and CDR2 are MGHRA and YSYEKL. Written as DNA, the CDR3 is TGCGCCAGCAGCCAAGCCGTGATAGGGGACTACGAGCAGTACTTC. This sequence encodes CASSQAVIGDYEQYF.

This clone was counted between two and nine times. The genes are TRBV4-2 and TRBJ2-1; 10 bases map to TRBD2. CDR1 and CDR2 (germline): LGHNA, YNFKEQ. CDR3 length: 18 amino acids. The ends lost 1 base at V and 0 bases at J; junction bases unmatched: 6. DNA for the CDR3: TGTGCCAGCAGCCAAGTTCAGGGACTAGCGAGCTCCTACAATGAGCAGTTCTTC. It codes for CASSQVQGLASSYNEQFF.

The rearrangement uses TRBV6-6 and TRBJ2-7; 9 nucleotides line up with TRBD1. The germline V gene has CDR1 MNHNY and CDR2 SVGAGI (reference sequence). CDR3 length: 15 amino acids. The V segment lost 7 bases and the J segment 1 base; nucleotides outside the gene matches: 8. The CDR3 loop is CASIAGQGLSYEQYF. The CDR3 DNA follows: TGTGCCAGCATCGCCGGACAGGGGCTTTCCTACGAGCAGTACTTC.

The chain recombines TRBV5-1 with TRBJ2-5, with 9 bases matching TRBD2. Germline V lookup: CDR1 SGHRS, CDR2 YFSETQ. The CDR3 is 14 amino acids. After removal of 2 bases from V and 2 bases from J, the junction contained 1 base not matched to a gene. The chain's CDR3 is CASSLSGGQETQYF. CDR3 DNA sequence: TGCGCCAGCAGCTTAAGCGGGGGGCAAGAGACCCAGTACTTC.

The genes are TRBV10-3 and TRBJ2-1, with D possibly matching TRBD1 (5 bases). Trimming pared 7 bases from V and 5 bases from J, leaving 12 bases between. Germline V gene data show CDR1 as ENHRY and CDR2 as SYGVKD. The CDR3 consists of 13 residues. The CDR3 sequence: CAINFDRNNEQFF. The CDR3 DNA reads TGTGCCATCAACTTCGACAGAAACAATGAGCAGTTCTTC.

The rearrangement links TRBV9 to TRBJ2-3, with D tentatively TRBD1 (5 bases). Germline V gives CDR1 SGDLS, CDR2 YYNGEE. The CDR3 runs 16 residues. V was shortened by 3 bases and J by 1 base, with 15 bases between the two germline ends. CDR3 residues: CASSGTGSMGTDTQYF. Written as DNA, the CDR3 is TGTGCCAGCAGCGGAACAGGTTCGATGGGCACAGATACGCAGTATTTT.

The CDR3 sequence: CASSLGQGRTEAFF. The CDR3 DNA reads TGCGCCAGCAGCTTGGGACAGGGGCGGACTGAAGCTTTCTTT. The chain joins TRBV5-1 to TRBJ1-1, with 8 bases lining up with TRBD1. Germline V gene sequence: CDR1 SGHRS, CDR2 YFSETQ. With 0 bases clipped from V and 5 bases from J, the junction kept 3 bases outside the gene matches. The CDR3 covers 14 residues.

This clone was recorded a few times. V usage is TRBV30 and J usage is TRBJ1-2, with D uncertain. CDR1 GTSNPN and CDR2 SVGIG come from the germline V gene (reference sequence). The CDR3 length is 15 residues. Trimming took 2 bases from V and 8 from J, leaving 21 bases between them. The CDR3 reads CAWSRLTGKVVGYTF. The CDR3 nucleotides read TGTGCCTGGAGTCGATTGACGGGTAAAGTCGTAGGCTACACCTTC.

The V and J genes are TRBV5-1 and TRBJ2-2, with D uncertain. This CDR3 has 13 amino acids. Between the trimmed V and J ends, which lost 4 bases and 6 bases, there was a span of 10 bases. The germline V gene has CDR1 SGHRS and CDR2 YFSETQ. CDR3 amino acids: CASSATTPGELFF. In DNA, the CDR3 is TGCGCCAGCAGCGCGACAACTCCCGGGGAGCTGTTTTTT.

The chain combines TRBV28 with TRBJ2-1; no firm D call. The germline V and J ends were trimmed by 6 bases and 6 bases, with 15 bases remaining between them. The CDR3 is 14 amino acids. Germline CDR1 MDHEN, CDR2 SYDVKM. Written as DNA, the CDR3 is TGTGCCAGCAGGGGCCGGCCCCTTCTCAATGAGCAGTTCTTC. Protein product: CASRGRPLLNEQFF.

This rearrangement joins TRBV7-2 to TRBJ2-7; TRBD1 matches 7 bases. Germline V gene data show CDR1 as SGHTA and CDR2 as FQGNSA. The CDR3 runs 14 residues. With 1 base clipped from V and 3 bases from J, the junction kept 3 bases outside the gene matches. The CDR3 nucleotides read TGTGCCAGCAGCTTAGGGCAGGGGGTCTACGAGCAGTACTTC. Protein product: CASSLGQGVYEQYF.

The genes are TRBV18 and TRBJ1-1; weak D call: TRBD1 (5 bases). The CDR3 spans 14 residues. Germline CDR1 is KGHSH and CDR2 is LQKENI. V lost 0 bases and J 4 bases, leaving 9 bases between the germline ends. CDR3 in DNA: TGTGCCAGCTCACCACCATGGGGCAGCACTGAAGCTTTCTTT. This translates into CASSPPWGSTEAFF.

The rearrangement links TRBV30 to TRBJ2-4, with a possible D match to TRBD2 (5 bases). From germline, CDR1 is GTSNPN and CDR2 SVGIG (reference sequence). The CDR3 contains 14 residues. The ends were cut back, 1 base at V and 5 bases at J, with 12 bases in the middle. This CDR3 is CAWSGPGVENIQYF. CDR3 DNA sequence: TGTGCCTGGAGTGGCCCCGGGGTTGAAAACATTCAGTACTTC.

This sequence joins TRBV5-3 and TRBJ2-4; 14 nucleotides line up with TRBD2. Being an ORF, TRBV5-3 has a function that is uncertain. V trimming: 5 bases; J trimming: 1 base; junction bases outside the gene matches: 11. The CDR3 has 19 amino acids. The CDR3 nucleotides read TGTGCCAGAAGTGCTGGACTAGCGGGAGGATCGTGTGCCAAAAACATTCAGTACTTC. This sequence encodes CARSAGLAGGSCAKNIQYF.

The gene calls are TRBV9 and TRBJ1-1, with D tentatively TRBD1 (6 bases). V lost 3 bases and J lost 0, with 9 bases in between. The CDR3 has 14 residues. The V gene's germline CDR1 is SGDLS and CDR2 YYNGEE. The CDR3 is CASSEGQMNTEAFF. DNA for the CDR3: TGTGCCAGCAGCGAAGGACAGATGAACACTGAAGCTTTCTTT.

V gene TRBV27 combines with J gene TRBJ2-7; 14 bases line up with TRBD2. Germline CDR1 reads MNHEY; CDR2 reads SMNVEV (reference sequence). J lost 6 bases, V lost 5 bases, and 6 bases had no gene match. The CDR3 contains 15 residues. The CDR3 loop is CASSPGTSGRGEQYF. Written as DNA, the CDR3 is TGTGCCAGCAGTCCTGGGACTAGCGGGAGAGGCGAGCAGTACTTC.

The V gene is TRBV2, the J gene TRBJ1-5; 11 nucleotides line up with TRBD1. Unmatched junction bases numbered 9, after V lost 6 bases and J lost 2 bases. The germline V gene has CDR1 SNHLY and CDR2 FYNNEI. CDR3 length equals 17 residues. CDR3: CASRPGGGQGGNQPQHF. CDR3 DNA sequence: TGTGCCAGCAGACCGGGGGGGGGACAGGGGGGCAATCAGCCCCAGCATTTT.

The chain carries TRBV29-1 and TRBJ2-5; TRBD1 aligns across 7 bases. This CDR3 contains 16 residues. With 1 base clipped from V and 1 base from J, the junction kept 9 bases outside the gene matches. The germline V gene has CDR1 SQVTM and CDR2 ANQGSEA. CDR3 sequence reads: CSVEVRGQFGQETQYF. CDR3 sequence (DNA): TGCAGCGTTGAAGTCCGGGGACAGTTCGGCCAAGAGACCCAGTACTTC.